The sequence of this T cell receptor beta chain was determined in a study of shared clonotypes between healthy human individuals. About the research overall: Each donor's CD4 naive and CD4 memory cells filled three plates apiece, CD8 naive two, and CD8 memory one. General observations from the study: Non-shared clonotypes were found to have lower generation probabilities than the clonotypes that were shared by all four of the sorted-subset donors.

Terminally differentiated effector memory CD45RA+ cells were excluded from the naive CD8 cells, which were CD45RO-negative and positively selected for CCR7. Donors were healthy HIV-negative adults without recently reported acute infections or vaccinations. CDR1 and CDR2 (germline): MGHRA, YSYEKL. With 3 bases removed from V and 2 bases from J, the gap between germline ends came to 9 bases. The CDR3 spans 14 residues. This clone occurred once. Its antigen remains unidentified. At the deep level, the assay was run. TCRdb's table, derived via immunoSEQ multiplex PCR, lists solely in-frame clones and lacks some. Of 2 million to 2.5 million clones detected, about 95% appear once; the ten largest clones hold roughly 1.1%.

The TCR originated in a man in his late teens or twenties in good health. What was sequenced was naive CD8+ T cells sorted from blood. J is TRBJ2-3 and V is TRBV4-1; D is undetermined. The CDR3 is CASSQAADTDTQYF. CDR3 DNA: TGCGCCAGCAGCCAGGCGGCAGACACAGATACGCAGTATTTT.